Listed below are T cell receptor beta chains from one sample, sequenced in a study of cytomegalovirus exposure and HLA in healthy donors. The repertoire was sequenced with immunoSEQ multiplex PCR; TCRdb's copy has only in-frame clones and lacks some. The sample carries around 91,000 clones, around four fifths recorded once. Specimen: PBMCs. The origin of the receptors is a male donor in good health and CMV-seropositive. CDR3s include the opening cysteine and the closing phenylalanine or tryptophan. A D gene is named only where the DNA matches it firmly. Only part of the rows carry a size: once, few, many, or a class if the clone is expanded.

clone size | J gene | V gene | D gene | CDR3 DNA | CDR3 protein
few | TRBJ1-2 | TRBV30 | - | TGTGCCTGGAGTGTATCCACGGTCTACACCTTC | CAWSVSTVYTF
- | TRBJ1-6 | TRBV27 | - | TGTGCCAGCAAGGAGGGGGGGAATTCACCCCTCCACTTT | CASKEGGNSPLHF
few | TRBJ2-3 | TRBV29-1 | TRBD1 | TGCAGCGTTCTGGGACAGGCTAGCACAGATACGCAGTATTTT | CSVLGQASTDTQYF
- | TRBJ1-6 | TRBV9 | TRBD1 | TGTGCCAGCAGCGTAGGAGGACAGGGGGCCGCATCACCCCTCCACTTT | CASSVGGQGAASPLHF
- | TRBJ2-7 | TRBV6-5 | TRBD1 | TGTGCCAGCAGTTGGGGACAGGGCTACGAGCAGTACTTC | CASSWGQGYEQYF
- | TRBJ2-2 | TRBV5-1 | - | TGCGCCAGCAGCTTGGGGACAGCCAACACCGGGGAGCTGTTTTTT | CASSLGTANTGELFF
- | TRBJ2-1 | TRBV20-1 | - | TGCAGTGCTCGTCGGTACAATGAGCAGTTCTTC | CSARRYNEQFF
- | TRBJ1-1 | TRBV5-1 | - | TGCGCCAGCAGCTTGGGGAGTAACACTGAAGCTTTCTTT | CASSLGSNTEAFF
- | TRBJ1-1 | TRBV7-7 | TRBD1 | TGTGCCACTTCGACTGGACAGGGAAGCACTGAAGCTTTCTTT | CATSTGQGSTEAFF
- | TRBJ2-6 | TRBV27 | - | TGTGCCAGCAGACGTCAGGTTATGGCCTCTGGGGCCAACGTCCTGACTTTC | CASRRQVMASGANVLTF
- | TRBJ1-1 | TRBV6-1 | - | TGTGCCAGCAGTGCTCGGGGGGCGAACACTGAAGCTTTCTTT | CASSARGANTEAFF
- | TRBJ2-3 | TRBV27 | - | TGTGCCAGCAGTTTATGGAGGATCGGAGGGGGGGAGGTAGATACGCAGTATTTT | CASSLWRIGGGEVDTQYF
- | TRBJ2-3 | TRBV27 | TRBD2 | TGTGCCAGCAATTTTCTAGCGGGAGGGCCGGAGACGCAGTATTTT | CASNFLAGGPETQYF
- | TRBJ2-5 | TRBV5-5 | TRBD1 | TGTGCCAGCAGCCCCCAGGGCCCAGGGGGCAGAGAGACCCAGTACTTC | CASSPQGPGGRETQYF
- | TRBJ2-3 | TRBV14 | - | TGTGCCAGCAGCCCAGGGGTTTCGACAGATACGCAGTATTTT | CASSPGVSTDTQYF
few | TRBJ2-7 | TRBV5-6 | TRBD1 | TGTGCCAGCAGTGGAACCGGGACAGTGACTTCCTACGAGCAGTACTTC | CASSGTGTVTSYEQYF
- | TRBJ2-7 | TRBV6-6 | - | TGTGCCAGCAGTTACTCGACTGGCGAGCAGTACTTC | CASSYSTGEQYF